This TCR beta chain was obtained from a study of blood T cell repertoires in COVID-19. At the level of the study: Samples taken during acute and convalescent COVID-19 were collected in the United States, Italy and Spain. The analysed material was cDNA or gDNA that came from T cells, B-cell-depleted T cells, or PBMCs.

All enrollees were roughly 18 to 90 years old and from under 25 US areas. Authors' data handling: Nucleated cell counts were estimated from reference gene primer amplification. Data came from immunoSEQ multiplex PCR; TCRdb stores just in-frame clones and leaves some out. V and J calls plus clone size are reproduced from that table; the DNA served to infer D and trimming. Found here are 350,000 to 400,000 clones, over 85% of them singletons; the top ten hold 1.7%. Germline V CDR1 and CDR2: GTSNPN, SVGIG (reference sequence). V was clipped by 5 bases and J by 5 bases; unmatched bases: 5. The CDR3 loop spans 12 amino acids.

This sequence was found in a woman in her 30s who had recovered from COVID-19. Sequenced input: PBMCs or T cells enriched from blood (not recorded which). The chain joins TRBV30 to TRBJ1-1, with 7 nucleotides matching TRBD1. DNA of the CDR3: TGTGCCTGGGGGGACAGAAGGACTGAAGCTTTCTTT. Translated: CAWGDRRTEAFF.